The rows below give T cell receptor beta chains drawn from one sample of a study of T cell responses to AZD1222 COVID-19 vaccine. This table comes from immunoSEQ multiplex PCR, and its TCRdb copy is limited to in-frame clones, with some not included. The sample lists approximately 160,000 clones; 90% were seen once. Here the sequenced sample was peripheral blood, taken on day 0 of AZD1222 vaccination. The receptors come from an adult in good health. The CDR3 runs from the conserved cysteine through the conserved F or W. Fields, in order: J gene, clone size, D gene, V gene, CDR3 protein, CDR3 DNA. D genes are given only for firm matches. Size values are once, few and many counts, or a class for expanded clones, and some rows have none.

>TRBJ1-5|few|.|TRBV14
CASSQDFMAAQHF
TGTGCCAGCAGCCAAGATTTCATGGCGGCCCAGCATTTT
>TRBJ1-1|.|.|TRBV6-2/TRBV6-3
CASSTLRYQAFF
TGTGCCAGCAGTACCCTCCGGTACCAAGCTTTCTTT
>TRBJ2-7|once|TRBD2|TRBV12-5
CASGLGWDHPQRGPSHEQYF
TGTGCTAGTGGTTTGGGCTGGGATCACCCCCAGCGGGGGCCCTCGCACGAGCAGTACTTC
>TRBJ2-2|.|.|TRBV7-7
CASSFGLERAGELFF
TGTGCTAGCAGCTTCGGACTGGAAAGGGCCGGGGAGCTGTTTTTT
>TRBJ1-5|.|.|TRBV5-8
CASSLVSYNQPQHF
TGTGCCAGCAGCTTGGTCAGTTACAATCAGCCCCAGCATTTT
>TRBJ2-6|.|TRBD1|TRBV19
CASRTGVSGANVLTF
TGTGCCAGTAGGACAGGGGTTTCTGGGGCCAACGTCCTGACTTTC
>TRBJ2-7|.|.|TRBV19
CASSIEDGLSEQYF
TGTGCCAGTAGTATAGAAGACGGTTTAAGCGAGCAGTACTTC
>TRBJ1-1|.|.|TRBV28
CASSRGPREAFF
TGTGCCAGCAGCCGAGGGCCCAGGGAAGCTTTCTTT
>TRBJ1-2|.|.|TRBV5-6
CASSLNGREYGYTF
TGTGCCAGCAGCTTAAACGGACGGGAATATGGCTACACCTTC
>TRBJ2-7|.|TRBD1|TRBV30
CAWRIDRVEQYF
TGTGCCTGGAGGATTGACAGGGTCGAGCAGTACTTC
>TRBJ1-1|.|TRBD1|TRBV7-3
CASSPGTGGNTEAFF
TGTGCCAGCAGCCCTGGGACAGGGGGGAACACTGAAGCTTTCTTT
>TRBJ1-3|once|.|TRBV21-1
CASSHTVGRIYF
TGTGCCAGCAGCCACACGGTAGGAAGGATATATTTT
>TRBJ2-3|medium-sized|TRBD2|TRBV6-4
CASSDSLAGGPDTQYF
TGTGCCAGCAGTGACTCACTAGCGGGGGGGCCAGATACGCAGTATTTT
>TRBJ2-5|once|.|TRBV11-2
CASSLELSPAETQYF
TGTGCCAGCAGCTTAGAACTTTCCCCGGCGGAGACCCAGTACTTC
>TRBJ1-1|.|TRBD1|TRBV6-2/TRBV6-3
CASSMTGGTEAFF
TGTGCCAGCAGTATGACAGGGGGCACTGAAGCTTTCTTT
>TRBJ2-2|.|TRBD1|TRBV18
CASSQLRQGAKNTGELFF
TGTGCCAGCTCACAACTCCGACAGGGGGCGAAGAACACCGGGGAGCTGTTTTTT
>TRBJ1-1|.|.|TRBV5-5
CASSLVNRDTEAFF
TGTGCCAGCAGCTTGGTGAATAGGGACACTGAAGCTTTCTTT
>TRBJ2-7|few|.|TRBV11-1
CASSPLLTVEQYF
TGTGCCAGCAGCCCCCTGCTGACAGTGGAGCAGTACTTC
>TRBJ2-1|.|TRBD2|TRBV2
CASSGPSGAHNEQFF
TGTGCCAGCAGTGGGCCTAGCGGGGCACACAATGAGCAGTTCTTC
>TRBJ2-2|.|.|TRBV7-2
CASSILGGPQDGELFF
TGTGCCAGCAGCATACTGGGGGGGCCGCAAGACGGGGAGCTGTTTTTT
>TRBJ2-2|.|TRBD2|TRBV7-2
CASSFSGGRATGELFF
TGTGCCAGCAGCTTTAGCGGGGGGCGAGCCACCGGGGAGCTGTTTTTT
>TRBJ1-1|.|.|TRBV9
CASSGEGLNTEAFF
TGTGCCAGCAGCGGGGAGGGACTGAACACTGAAGCTTTCTTT
>TRBJ2-1|.|.|TRBV19
CASSIGRARSSFYNEQFF
TGTGCCAGTAGTATCGGCAGGGCGCGTTCATCCTTCTACAATGAGCAGTTCTTC
>TRBJ2-5|.|TRBD1|TRBV4-2
CASSQDGTGQETQYF
TGTGCCAGCAGCCAAGATGGGACAGGCCAAGAGACCCAGTACTTC
>TRBJ2-1|.|TRBD2|TRBV11-1
CASSLQRGGNEQFF
TGTGCCAGCAGCTTACAGCGGGGGGGCAATGAGCAGTTCTTC